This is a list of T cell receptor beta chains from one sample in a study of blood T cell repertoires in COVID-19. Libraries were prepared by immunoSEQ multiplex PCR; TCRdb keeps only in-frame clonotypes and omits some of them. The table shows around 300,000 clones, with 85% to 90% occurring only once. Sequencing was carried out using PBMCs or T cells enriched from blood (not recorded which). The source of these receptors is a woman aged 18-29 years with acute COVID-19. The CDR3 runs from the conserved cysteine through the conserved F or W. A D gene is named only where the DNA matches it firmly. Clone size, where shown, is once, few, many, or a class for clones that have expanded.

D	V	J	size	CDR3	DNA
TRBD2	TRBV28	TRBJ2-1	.	CASSLPGTSRQFF	TGTGCCAGCTCCCTACCCGGGACTAGCCGGCAGTTCTTC
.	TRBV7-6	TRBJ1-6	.	CASSLRGGSPLHF	TGTGCCAGCAGCTTACGGGGTGGTTCACCCCTCCACTTT
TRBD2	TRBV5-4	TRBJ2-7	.	CASSWMSGRDYEQYF	TGTGCCAGCAGCTGGATGAGCGGGAGGGATTACGAGCAGTACTTC
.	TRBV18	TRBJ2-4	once	CASSPPEGAKNIQYF	TGTGCCAGCTCACCACCGGAGGGGGCCAAAAACATTCAGTACTTC
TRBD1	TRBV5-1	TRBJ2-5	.	CASSLARTGRVETQYF	TGCGCCAGCAGCTTGGCTCGGACAGGGCGAGTGGAGACCCAGTACTTC
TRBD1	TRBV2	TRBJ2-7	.	CASSTDRAYEQYF	TGTGCCAGCAGTACGGACAGGGCCTACGAGCAGTACTTC
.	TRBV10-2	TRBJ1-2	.	CASSDKTGTNYGYTF	TGCGCCAGCAGTGATAAGACAGGAACTAACTATGGCTACACCTTC
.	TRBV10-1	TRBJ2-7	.	CASSESGRGVQYF	TGCGCCAGCAGTGAGTCTGGCAGGGGTGTGCAGTACTTC
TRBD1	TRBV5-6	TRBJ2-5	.	CASSLGQGASLETQYF	TGTGCCAGCAGCTTGGGACAGGGGGCGAGCTTAGAGACCCAGTACTTC
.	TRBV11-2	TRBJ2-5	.	CASSLDAEETQYF	TGTGCCAGCAGCTTAGATGCGGAGGAGACCCAGTACTTC
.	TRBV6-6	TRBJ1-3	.	CASSPHRVAGNTIYF	TGTGCCAGCAGTCCCCACAGGGTTGCTGGAAACACCATATATTTT